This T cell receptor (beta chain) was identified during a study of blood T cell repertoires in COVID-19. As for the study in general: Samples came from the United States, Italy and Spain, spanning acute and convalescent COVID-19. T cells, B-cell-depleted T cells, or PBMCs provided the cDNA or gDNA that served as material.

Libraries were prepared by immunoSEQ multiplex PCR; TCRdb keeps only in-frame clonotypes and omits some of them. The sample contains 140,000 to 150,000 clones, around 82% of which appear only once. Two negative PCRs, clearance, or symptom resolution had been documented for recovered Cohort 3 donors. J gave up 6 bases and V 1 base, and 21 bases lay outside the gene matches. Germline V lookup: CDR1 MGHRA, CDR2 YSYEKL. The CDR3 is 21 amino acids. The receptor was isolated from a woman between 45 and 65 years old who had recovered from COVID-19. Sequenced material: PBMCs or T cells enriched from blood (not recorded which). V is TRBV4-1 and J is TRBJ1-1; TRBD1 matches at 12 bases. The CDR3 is CASSQGFKGGQGAKRFAEAFF. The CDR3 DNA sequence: TGCGCCAGCAGCCAAGGTTTTAAGGGGGGACAGGGGGCGAAAAGGTTCGCTGAAGCTTTCTTT.